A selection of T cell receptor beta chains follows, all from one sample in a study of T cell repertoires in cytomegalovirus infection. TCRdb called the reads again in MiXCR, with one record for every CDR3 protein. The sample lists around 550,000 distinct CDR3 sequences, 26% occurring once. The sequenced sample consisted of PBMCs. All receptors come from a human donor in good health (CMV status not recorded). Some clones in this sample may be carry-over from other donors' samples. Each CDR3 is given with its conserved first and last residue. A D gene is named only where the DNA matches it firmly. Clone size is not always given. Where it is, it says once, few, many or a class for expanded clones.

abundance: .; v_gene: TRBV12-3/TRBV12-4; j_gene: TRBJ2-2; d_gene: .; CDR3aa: CASSSDFPTGELFF; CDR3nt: TGTGCCAGCAGTTCGGACTTTCCCACCGGGGAGCTGTTTTTT
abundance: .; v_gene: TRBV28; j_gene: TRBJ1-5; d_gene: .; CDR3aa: CASSSPQGREPQHF; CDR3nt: TGTGCCAGCAGTTCCCCCCAGGGGCGGGAGCCCCAGCATTTT
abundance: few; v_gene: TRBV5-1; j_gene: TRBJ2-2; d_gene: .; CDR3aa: CASTTSQGNTGELFF; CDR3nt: TGCGCCAGCACCACATCACAGGGAAACACCGGGGAGCTGTTTTTT
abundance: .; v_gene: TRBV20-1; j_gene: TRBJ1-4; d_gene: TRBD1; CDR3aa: CSARSATGVEELFF; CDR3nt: TGCAGTGCTAGATCTGCAACAGGGGTAGAAGAACTGTTTTTT
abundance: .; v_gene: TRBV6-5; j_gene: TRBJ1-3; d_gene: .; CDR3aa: CASSYSIVGPRSGNTIYF; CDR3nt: TGTGCCAGCAGTTACTCGATAGTAGGGCCTCGATCTGGAAACACCATATATTTT
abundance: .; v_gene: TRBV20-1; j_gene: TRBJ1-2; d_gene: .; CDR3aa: CSARPSQAPGGYTF; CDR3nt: TGCAGTGCTAGACCCTCACAGGCGCCCGGTGGCTACACCTTC
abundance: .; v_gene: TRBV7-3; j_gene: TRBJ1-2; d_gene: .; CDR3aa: CASSLRAEGDYGYTF; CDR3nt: TGTGCCAGCAGCCTTAGAGCCGAGGGCGACTATGGCTACACCTTC
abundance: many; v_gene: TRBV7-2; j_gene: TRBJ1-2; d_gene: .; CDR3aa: CASSTHKLGRGDGYTF; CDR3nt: TGTGCCAGCAGCACTCATAAATTGGGTAGGGGGGATGGCTACACCTTC
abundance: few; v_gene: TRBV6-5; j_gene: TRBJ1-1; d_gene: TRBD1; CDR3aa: CASSYSEQGAEAFF; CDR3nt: TGTGCCAGCAGTTATTCGGAACAGGGGGCTGAAGCTTTCTTT
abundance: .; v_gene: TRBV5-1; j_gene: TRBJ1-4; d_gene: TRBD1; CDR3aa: CASSAEPGTAGEKLFF; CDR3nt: TGCGCCAGCAGCGCGGAACCCGGGACAGCGGGAGAAAAACTGTTTTTT
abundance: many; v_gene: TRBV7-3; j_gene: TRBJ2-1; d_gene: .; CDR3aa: CASSLMAQSNEQFF; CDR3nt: TGTGCCAGCAGCTTAATGGCCCAATCCAATGAGCAGTTCTTC
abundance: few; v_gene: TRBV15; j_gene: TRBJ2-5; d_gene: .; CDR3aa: CATSRDLKETQYF; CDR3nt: TGTGCCACCAGCAGGGACTTGAAGGAGACCCAGTACTTC
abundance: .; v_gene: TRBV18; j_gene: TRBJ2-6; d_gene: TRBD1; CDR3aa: CASSLKAPGQYFSGANVLTF; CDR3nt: TGTGCCAGCTCCCTTAAAGCACCGGGACAGTACTTCTCTGGGGCCAACGTCCTGACTTTC
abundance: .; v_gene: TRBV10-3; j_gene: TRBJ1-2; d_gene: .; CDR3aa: CAIFGGSYGYTF; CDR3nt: TGTGCCATCTTCGGGGGGTCCTATGGCTACACCTTC
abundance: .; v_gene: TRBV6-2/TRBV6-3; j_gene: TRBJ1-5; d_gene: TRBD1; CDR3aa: CASGQGGTPQHF; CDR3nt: TGTGCCAGCGGTCAGGGGGGTACGCCCCAGCATTTT
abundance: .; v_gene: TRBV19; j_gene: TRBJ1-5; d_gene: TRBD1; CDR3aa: CASSDFRDSYSNQPQHF; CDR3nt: TGTGCCAGTAGTGATTTCCGGGACAGCTATAGCAATCAGCCCCAGCATTTT
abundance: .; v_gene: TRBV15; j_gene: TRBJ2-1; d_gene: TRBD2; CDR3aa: CATSSRRELPYNEQFF; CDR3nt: TGTGCCACCAGCAGCCGGCGGGAGCTTCCCTACAATGAGCAGTTCTTC
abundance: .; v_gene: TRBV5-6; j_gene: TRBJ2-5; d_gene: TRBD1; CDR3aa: CASSRGQGAGETQYF; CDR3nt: TGTGCCAGCAGTCGTGGACAGGGGGCAGGTGAGACCCAGTACTTC
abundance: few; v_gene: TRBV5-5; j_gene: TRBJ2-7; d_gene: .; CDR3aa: CASSLGVRADGQYF; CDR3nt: TGTGCCAGCAGCTTGGGGGTCAGAGCCGATGGGCAGTACTTC
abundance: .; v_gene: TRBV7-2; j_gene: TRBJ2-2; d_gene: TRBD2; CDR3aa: CASSGGGAARGGELFF; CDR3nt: TGTGCCAGCAGCGGGGGAGGGGCTGCTAGGGGCGGGGAGCTGTTTTTT
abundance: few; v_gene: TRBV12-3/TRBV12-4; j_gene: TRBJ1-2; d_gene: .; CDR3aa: CASSLAGSHYGYTF; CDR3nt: TGTGCCAGCAGTTTAGCGGGCAGTCACTATGGCTACACCTTC
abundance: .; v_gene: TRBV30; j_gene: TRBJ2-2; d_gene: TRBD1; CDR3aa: CAWSVLRGTWTGADTGELFF; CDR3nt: TGTGCCTGGAGTGTACTCCGCGGTACCTGGACAGGGGCGGACACCGGGGAGCTGTTTTTT
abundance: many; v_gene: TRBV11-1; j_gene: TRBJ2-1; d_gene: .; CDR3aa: CASSLRGPSYNEQFF; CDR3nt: TGTGCCAGCAGCTTACGAGGGCCCTCCTACAATGAGCAGTTCTTC
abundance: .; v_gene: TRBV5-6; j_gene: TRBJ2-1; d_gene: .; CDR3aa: CASSFAIGDEQFF; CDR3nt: TGTGCCAGCAGCTTTGCGATTGGCGATGAGCAGTTCTTC
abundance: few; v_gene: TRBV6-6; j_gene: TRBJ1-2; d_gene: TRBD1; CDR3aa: CASSTRQGGYTF; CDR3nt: TGTGCCAGCAGTACTCGACAGGGTGGCTACACCTTC
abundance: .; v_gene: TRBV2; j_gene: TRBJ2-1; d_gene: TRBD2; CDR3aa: CASKDGRDYNEQFF; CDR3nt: TGTGCCAGCAAAGACGGGAGGGATTACAATGAGCAGTTCTTC